The sample holds one count of the clone carrying this T cell receptor beta chain. This CDR3 contains 16 residues. Per the germline V gene, CDR1 is MNHEY and CDR2 is SMNVEV (reference sequence). V shed 3 bases, J shed 4 bases, and the junction held 8 bases outside the gene matches. The data stem from a study of T cell changes during pregnancy in multiple sclerosis. Repertoires were generated with immunoSEQ multiplex PCR, while TCRdb's copy carries only in-frame clones and drops some. The repertoire holds 20,000 to 25,000 clones, with about 90% as singletons. J is TRBJ2-3 and V is TRBV27, with TRBD1 matching over 9 bases. The sequenced sample was CD8+ T cells from peripheral blood mononuclear cells, obtained in the second trimester of pregnancy. The receptor was derived from a female donor in good health, enrolled as a control in a pregnancy study. As DNA, the CDR3 is TGTGCCAGCAGTTTGTGGACAGGGGAGGATCCAGATACGCAGTATTTT. Its protein product is CASSLWTGEDPDTQYF.